This TCR beta chain originates from a study of memory CD4+ T cells and cytomegalovirus serostatus. Study-level information: Of the healthy Belgian adults, 9 were CMV seropositive and 24 seronegative. Study outcomes and limitations: Of 164 reported CMV TCRbeta sequences, roughly 70 were found in memory CD4+ repertoires. Suggested: most of the CMV-linked TCR signature lies in CD4+ memory cells.

With 4 bases removed from V and 2 bases from J, the gap between germline ends came to 15 bases. CDR1 and CDR2 from the germline V gene are SGHRS and YFSETQ. This CDR3 is built from 15 residues. The sort gate was single viable CD3+CD4+CD8-CD45RO+ cells for memory CD4+ T cells. CMV serostatus came from serum IgG against pp150, pp28, p38, p52. As regards this clone: Its target is unknown.

The assay was immunoSEQ multiplex PCR, and TCRdb's table has in-frame clones only and misses some. Seen here are 40,000 to 55,000 clones, over 65% observed once, and the top ten hold around 1.9%. The sequence derives from an adult in good health and CMV-seronegative. The sequencing input was memory CD4+ T cells from blood. V is TRBV5-1 and J is TRBJ1-2; perhaps TRBD1 as D (5 bases). The DNA for the CDR3 is TGCGCCAGCAGCCCGGACGGCAGGGAGAACTATGGCTACACCTTC. This gives the protein CASSPDGRENYGYTF. Combining the CDR3 with reference TRBV5-1 and TRBJ1-2 gives the whole variable domain KAGVTQTPRYLIKTRGQQVTLSCSPISGHRSVSWYQQTPGQGLQFLFEYFSETQRNKGNFPGRFSGRQFSNSRSEMNVSTLELGDSALYLCASSPDGRENYGYTFGSGTRLTVV.